Listed here are 19 T cell receptor beta chains from one sample, sequenced in a study of T-cell memory formation after mild COVID-19. TCRdb recomputed calls from the 5' RACE reads with MiXCR, one row per CDR3 protein. Among 350,000 to 500,000 distinct CDR3 sequences, 20% to 30% were seen once, and the ten largest hold roughly 13%. The sample taken for sequencing was PBMCs or a T cell subset sorted from them (not recorded which). These receptors were taken from an adult woman who had mild COVID-19 (a few samples of this study predate the infection). Cell type and time point are not known.

This clonotype was counted between two and nine times. CDR3 nucleotide sequence: TGTGCCAGCAGTGAAGGGCAAGGGAACCAAGAGACCCAGTACTTC. The encoded protein is CASSEGQGNQETQYF. The V gene is TRBV25-1, the J gene TRBJ2-5; D is undetermined. Trimming took off 2 bases at V and 0 bases at J, with 10 bases between the two ends. There are 15 residues in the CDR3. Germline assignment: CDR1 MGHDK and CDR2 SYGVNS.

The gene calls are TRBV7-2 and TRBJ2-7; 9 bases are a match to TRBD2. Germline CDR1 and CDR2: SGHTA and FQGNSA. V was pared by 2 bases and J by 6 bases, with 5 bases of the junction left unmatched. The CDR3 has 14 residues. The CDR3 loop is CASSLLAGYVEQYF. The DNA for the CDR3 is TGTGCCAGCAGCTTACTAGCGGGATACGTCGAGCAGTACTTC. The whole variable domain, filled in from reference TRBV7-2 and TRBJ2-7, reads GAGVSQSPSNKVTEKGKDVELRCDPISGHTALYWYRQSLGQGLEFLIYFQGNSAPDKSGLPSDRFSAERTGGSVSTLTIQRTQQEDSAVYLCASSLLAGYVEQYFGPGTRLTVT.

This clonotype was found a few times. The CDR3, as DNA: TGTGCCAGCAGCTTCGGAGATAGGAAAGAGACCCAGTACTTC. This sequence encodes CASSFGDRKETQYF. This chain uses TRBV7-3 with TRBJ2-5, with D uncertain. V lost 3 bases, J lost 3 bases, and 11 bases lay in between. This CDR3 region has 14 residues. CDR1 SGHTA and CDR2 FQGTGA come from the germline V gene.

The genes are TRBV19 and TRBJ2-1; 13 positions agree with TRBD2. Germline trimming cut 5 bases from V and 8 bases from J; bases unmatched to any gene: 6. The CDR3 spans 15 residues. CDR1 is LNHDA and CDR2 is SQIVND in the germline V gene (reference sequence). The DNA for the CDR3 is TGTGCCAGTAGTTCCAGGACTAGCGGGAGCCATGAGCAGTTCTTC. It translates to CASSSRTSGSHEQFF.

V is TRBV5-4 and J is TRBJ2-4; D is possibly TRBD2 (5 bases). Germline-derived CDR1 and CDR2 are SGHNT and YYREEE (reference sequence). The CDR3 has 14 amino acids. Trimming took 0 bases from V and 6 from J, leaving 10 bases between them. The CDR3 coding sequence is TGTGCCAGCAGCTTGGAACTAGGAGGAAACATTCAGTACTTC. This sequence encodes CASSLELGGNIQYF.

CDR3 sequence: CASSLGVVGSPLHF. CDR3 in DNA: TGTGCCAGCAGCCTCGGGGTAGTGGGTTCACCCCTCCACTTT. V usage is TRBV7-2 and J usage is TRBJ1-6, with no clear D. The CDR3 sequence is 14 residues long. V lost 5 bases and J 9 bases, leaving 14 bases between the germline ends. Per germline, CDR1 SGHTA and CDR2 FQGNSA.

This chain uses TRBV19 with TRBJ1-5; 7 positions match TRBD1. With 7 bases clipped from V and 4 bases from J, the junction kept 10 bases outside the gene matches. The CDR3 covers 15 residues. Germline V gene lookup returns CDR1 LNHDA and CDR2 SQIVND (reference sequence). The CDR3 loop reads CASKTSDRANQPQHF. The DNA of the CDR3 is TGTGCCAGTAAGACGAGCGACAGGGCGAATCAGCCCCAGCATTTT.

In this sample, this clonotype turned up many times. The chain employs TRBV4-1 and TRBJ2-7, with 8 bases identical to TRBD2. V trimming: 0 bases; J trimming: 4 bases; junction bases outside the gene matches: 5. Germline V lookup: CDR1 MGHRA, CDR2 YSYEKL. The CDR3 length is 15 residues. The CDR3 DNA is TGCGCCAGCAGCCAAGATAGACTAGCGTTATACGAGCAGTACTTC. It translates to CASSQDRLALYEQYF.

This clonotype was detected a few times. V and J are TRBV29-1 and TRBJ1-2; tentative D call: TRBD1 (5 bases). This CDR3 is 11 amino acids long. With 7 bases removed from V and 8 bases from J, the gap between germline ends came to 14 bases. Germline values: CDR1 SQVTM, CDR2 ANQGSEA. The CDR3 DNA follows: TGCAGCGCCTGGGGCCGATCCGGCTACACCTTC. As protein: CSAWGRSGYTF.

This clonotype was recorded a few times. This chain connects TRBV7-2 to TRBJ2-6; D is possibly TRBD1 or TRBD2 (5 bases each). CDR3 length: 13 amino acids. CDR1 is SGHTA, CDR2 FQGNSA, per germline. CDR3 region: CAQPGQGANVLTF. The CDR3 DNA sequence: TGTGCACAACCGGGGCAGGGGGCCAACGTCCTGACTTTC.

CDR3 nucleotide sequence: TGTGCCAGCAGCCGGGGGGGTTCTAACACCGGGGAGCTGTTTTTT. Translating gives CASSRGGSNTGELFF. The chain joins TRBV3-1 to TRBJ2-2, with 7 positions matching TRBD2. This CDR3 has 15 residues. V gave up 4 bases and J gave up 2 bases; unmatched junction bases: 4. Germline CDR1 reads LGHDT; CDR2 reads YNNKEL (reference sequence).

The chain links TRBV24-1 to TRBJ2-6; D is unresolved. Trimming took 8 bases from V and 1 from J, leaving 20 bases between them. Per germline, CDR1 KGHDR and CDR2 SFDVKD. The CDR3 loop spans 18 amino acids. CDR3 sequence (DNA): TGTGCCACCACAAACGGGTATATACTTCAGTCTGGGGCCAACGTCCTGACTTTC. It specifies CATTNGYILQSGANVLTF.

The CDR3 DNA follows: TGTGCCAGCAGCAGGGGAGAAAGCTACGAGCAGTACTTC. This codes for CASSRGESYEQYF. The chain couples TRBV9 to TRBJ2-7, with D perhaps given as TRBD1 or TRBD2 (5 bases each). The germline gives CDR1 SGDLS, CDR2 YYNGEE. Trimming removed 4 bases at V and 3 bases at J, with 11 bases between. This CDR3 region has 13 residues.

Only one count was recorded for this clonotype. The genes are TRBV11-1 and TRBJ2-7, with D perhaps given as TRBD1 or TRBD2 (5 bases each). Deletions cut 0 bases from V and 6 bases from J, with 15 bases between. The CDR3 runs 15 residues. Per the germline V gene, CDR1 is SGHAT and CDR2 is FQDESV (reference sequence). The DNA for the CDR3 is TGTGCCAGCAGCTTAGCCGGGGCCGTATCGGGCGAGCAGTACTTC. Its translation: CASSLAGAVSGEQYF.

This clonotype was seen repeatedly, ten times or more. The chain carries TRBV5-1 and TRBJ2-3; D possibly corresponds to TRBD2 (6 bases). The CDR3 has 16 amino acids. Trimming removed 0 bases from V and 2 bases from J, with 13 bases in between. Looked up from germline, CDR1 is SGHRS and CDR2 is YFSETQ. The CDR3 is CASSLALAFYTDTQYF. CDR3 bases: TGCGCCAGCAGCTTGGCACTAGCCTTTTACACAGATACGCAGTATTTT.

The rearrangement uses TRBV27 and TRBJ2-1, with D possibly called TRBD1 or TRBD2 (6 bases each). Germline-derived CDR1 and CDR2 are MNHEY and SMNVEV (reference sequence). This CDR3 is 14 amino acids long. Trimming pared 8 bases from V and 13 bases from J, leaving 24 bases between. This chain's CDR3 is CASSPFLLGGDQFF. In DNA form, the CDR3 reads TGTGCCAGCTCACCCTTTTTGTTGGGGGGCGACCAGTTCTTC.

In this sample, this clonotype turned up a few times. V is TRBV7-9 and J is TRBJ1-2; the match to TRBD1 covers 7 bases. CDR1 is SEHNR and CDR2 is FQNEAQ in the germline V gene (reference sequence). This CDR3 comprises 14 residues. V was clipped by 6 bases and J by 7 bases; unmatched bases: 11. CDR3 region: CASSPNPQGTGYTF. The CDR3 region has the DNA TGTGCCAGCAGTCCGAATCCACAGGGGACTGGCTACACCTTC.

The chain joins TRBV19 to TRBJ1-1; the D gene is possibly TRBD1 (5 bases). V was shortened by 7 bases and J by 0 bases, with 15 bases between the two germline ends. This CDR3 has 15 residues. Germline lookup yields CDR1 LNHDA and CDR2 SQIVND (reference sequence). The CDR3 coding sequence is TGTGCCAGTACCACCGGATGGGGGTTGAACACTGAAGCTTTCTTT. It encodes CASTTGWGLNTEAFF.

V is TRBV7-8 and J is TRBJ1-1, with TRBD1 as a possible D gene (6 bases). The CDR3 spans 12 residues. With 1 base removed from V and 11 bases from J, the gap between germline ends came to 11 bases. Germline-derived CDR1 and CDR2 are SGHVS and FQNEAQ. CDR3: CASSLVGAWAFF. For the CDR3, the DNA is TGTGCCAGCAGCTTAGTGGGGGCGTGGGCTTTCTTT.